The present T cell receptor beta chain was sequenced within a study of T cell responses to AZD1222 COVID-19 vaccine. Sequencing was performed with immunoSEQ multiplex PCR; in TCRdb, only in-frame clones are kept and a portion is missing. Among about 130,000 clones listed, approximately 93% were seen once. V dropped 5 bases and J dropped 14; count of bases not matched to a gene: 8. This CDR3 has 13 residues. Per the germline V gene, CDR1 is SEHNR and CDR2 is FQNEAQ (reference sequence). Study-wide points: Reports say nearly half of spike-specific TCRs go after unmutated variant regions. Spike-spanning, vaccine-associated CD4 TCRs were dominant at 160-218 and 743-854.

In regard to this clone: The target antigen is unknown.

The material was peripheral blood, obtained on day 0 of AZD1222 vaccination. The chain uses TRBV7-9 and TRBJ1-6; the match to TRBD1 covers 8 bases. This clonotype was sampled from an adult in good health. CDR3 in DNA: TGTGCCAGCAGCACCGGACAGGGATCGGCCCTCCACTTT. It is translated as CASSTGQGSALHF. The entire variable domain, with the rest obtained from reference TRBV7-9 and TRBJ1-6, is as follows: DTGVSQNPRHKITKRGQNVTFRCDPISEHNRLYWYRQTLGQGPEFLTYFQNEAQLEKSRLLSDRFSAERPKGSFSTLEIQRTEQGDSAMYLCASSTGQGSALHFGNGTRLTVT.